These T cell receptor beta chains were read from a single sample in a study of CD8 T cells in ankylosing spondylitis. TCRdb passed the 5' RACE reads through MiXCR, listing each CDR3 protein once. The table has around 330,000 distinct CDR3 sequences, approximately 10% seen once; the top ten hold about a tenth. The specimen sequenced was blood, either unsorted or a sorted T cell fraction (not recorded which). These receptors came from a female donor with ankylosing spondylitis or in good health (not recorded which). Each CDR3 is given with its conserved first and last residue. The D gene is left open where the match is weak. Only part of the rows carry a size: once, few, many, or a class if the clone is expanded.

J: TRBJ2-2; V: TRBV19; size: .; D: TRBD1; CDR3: CASKDRGRTGELFF; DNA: TGTGCCAGTAAGGACAGGGGTAGAACCGGGGAGCTGTTTTTT
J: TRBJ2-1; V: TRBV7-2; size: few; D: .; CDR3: CASSFGQGGGNEQFF; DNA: TGTGCCAGCAGCTTTGGCCAGGGGGGCGGCAATGAGCAGTTCTTC
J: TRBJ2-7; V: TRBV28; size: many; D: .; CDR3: CASSLPTALVRDEQYF; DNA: TGTGCCAGCAGTTTACCTACAGCCCTGGTCCGTGACGAGCAGTACTTC
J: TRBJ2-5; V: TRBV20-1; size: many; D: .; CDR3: CSAIPTRIALQETQYF; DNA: TGCAGTGCTATTCCTACAAGGATAGCCCTACAAGAGACCCAGTACTTC
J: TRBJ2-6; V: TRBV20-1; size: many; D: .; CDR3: CSALLGANVLTF; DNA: TGCAGTGCTCTCCTTGGGGCCAACGTCCTGACTTTC
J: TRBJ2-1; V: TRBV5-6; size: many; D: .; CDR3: CASSFASSGDEQFF; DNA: TGTGCCAGCAGCTTCGCAAGCTCCGGGGATGAGCAGTTCTTC
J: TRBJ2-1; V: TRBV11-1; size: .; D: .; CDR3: CASSSPRTTVITYNEQFF; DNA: TGTGCCAGCAGCTCCCCCCGCACGACAGTTATTACCTACAATGAGCAGTTCTTC
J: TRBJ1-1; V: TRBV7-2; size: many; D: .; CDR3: CASSSRSVGTEAFF; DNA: TGTGCCAGCAGCTCTCGGTCGGTGGGCACTGAAGCTTTCTTT
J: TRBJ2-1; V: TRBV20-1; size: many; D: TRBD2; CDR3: CSATISGGAYNEQFF; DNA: TGCAGTGCCACGATTAGCGGGGGGGCCTACAATGAGCAGTTCTTC
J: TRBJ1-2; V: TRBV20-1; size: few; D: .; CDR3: CSAYRVGYGYTF; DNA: TGCAGTGCGTACAGGGTAGGCTATGGCTACACCTTC
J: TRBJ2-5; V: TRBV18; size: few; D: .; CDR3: CASSPGTEGETQYF; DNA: TGTGCCAGCTCACCCGGCACAGAGGGAGAGACCCAGTACTTC
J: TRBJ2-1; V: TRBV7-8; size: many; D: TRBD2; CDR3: CASSLRGLAGVGGENEQFF; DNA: TGTGCCAGCAGCCTCAGGGGGCTAGCGGGAGTCGGGGGGGAGAATGAGCAGTTCTTC
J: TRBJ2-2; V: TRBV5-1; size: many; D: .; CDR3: CASSLYHRRRPNTGELFF; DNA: TGCGCCAGCAGCTTATATCACAGGCGACGTCCGAACACCGGGGAGCTGTTTTTT
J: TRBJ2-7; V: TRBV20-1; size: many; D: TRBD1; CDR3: CSASQGAREQYF; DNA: TGCAGTGCTAGCCAGGGGGCGCGGGAGCAGTACTTC
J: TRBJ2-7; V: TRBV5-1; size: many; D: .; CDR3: CASSYEGRTYEQYF; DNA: TGCGCCAGCAGTTACGAGGGAAGAACCTACGAGCAGTACTTC
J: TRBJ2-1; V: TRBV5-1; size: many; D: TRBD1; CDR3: CASSLGAGGVDEQFF; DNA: TGCGCCAGCAGCTTGGGGGCAGGGGGTGTCGATGAGCAGTTCTTC
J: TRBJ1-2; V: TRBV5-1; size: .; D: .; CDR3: CASSLEPDYGYTF; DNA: TGCGCCAGCAGCTTGGAGCCTGACTATGGCTACACCTTC
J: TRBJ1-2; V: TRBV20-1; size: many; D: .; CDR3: CSAPEDNYGYTF; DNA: TGCAGTGCTCCGGAAGACAACTATGGCTACACCTTC
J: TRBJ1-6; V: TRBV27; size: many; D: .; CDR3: CASKGGGSPLHF; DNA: TGTGCCAGCAAAGGAGGGGGATCACCCCTCCACTTT
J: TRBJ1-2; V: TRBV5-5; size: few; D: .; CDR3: CASSLSARVYGYTF; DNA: TGTGCCAGCAGCTTGTCAGCCCGAGTGTATGGCTACACCTTC
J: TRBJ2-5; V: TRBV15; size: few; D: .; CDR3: CATSRAKRGFQETQYF; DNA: TGTGCCACCAGCAGAGCGAAACGGGGCTTCCAAGAGACCCAGTACTTC
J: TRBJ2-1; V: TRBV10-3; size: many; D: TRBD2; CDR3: CAIRDSGRANNEQFF; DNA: TGTGCCATCAGGGATAGCGGGAGGGCTAATAATGAGCAGTTCTTC
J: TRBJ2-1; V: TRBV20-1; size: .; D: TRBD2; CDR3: CSAKVPGLAGALWDEQFF; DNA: TGCAGTGCTAAGGTTCCGGGACTAGCGGGGGCCCTCTGGGATGAGCAGTTCTTC
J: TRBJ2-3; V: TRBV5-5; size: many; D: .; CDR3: CASTYRTNTDTQYF; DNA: TGTGCCAGCACCTATAGGACTAACACAGATACGCAGTATTTT
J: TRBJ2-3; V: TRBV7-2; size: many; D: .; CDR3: CASSFQSSGTDTQYF; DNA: TGTGCCAGCAGCTTTCAATCGTCGGGCACAGATACGCAGTATTTT
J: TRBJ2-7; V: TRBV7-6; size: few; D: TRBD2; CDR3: CASSLGTSGSFVYEQYF; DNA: TGTGCCAGCAGCTTAGGGACTAGCGGGTCTTTCGTCTACGAGCAGTACTTC
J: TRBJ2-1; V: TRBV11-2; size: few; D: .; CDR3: CASSLDPGPYTKQFF; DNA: TGTGCCAGCAGCTTAGATCCCGGGCCTTATACTAAGCAGTTCTTC
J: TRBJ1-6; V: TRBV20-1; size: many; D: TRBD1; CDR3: CSAGGGTGDNSPLHF; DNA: TGCAGTGCCGGCGGGGGGACAGGGGATAATTCACCCCTCCACTTT
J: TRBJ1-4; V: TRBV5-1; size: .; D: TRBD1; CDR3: CASSLTSGGEKLFF; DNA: TGCGCCAGCAGCTTGACCTCAGGGGGTGAAAAACTGTTTTTT
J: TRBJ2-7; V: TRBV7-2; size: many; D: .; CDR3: CASSQRRDYEQYF; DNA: TGTGCCAGCAGCCAGCGGAGAGATTACGAGCAGTACTTC
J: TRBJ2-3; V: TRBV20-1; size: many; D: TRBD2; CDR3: CSGDGGAMNTQYF; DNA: TGCAGTGGGGACGGGGGGGCGATGAATACGCAGTATTTT
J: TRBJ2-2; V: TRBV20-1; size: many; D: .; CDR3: CSAGMTTGELFF; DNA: TGCAGTGCTGGGATGACAACCGGGGAGCTGTTTTTT
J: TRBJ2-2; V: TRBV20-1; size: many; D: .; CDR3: CSASQDGNTGELFF; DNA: TGCAGTGCCTCCCAGGACGGCAACACCGGGGAGCTGTTTTTT
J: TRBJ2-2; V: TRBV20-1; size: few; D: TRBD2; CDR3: CSAREQPRRGYTGELFF; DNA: TGCAGTGCTAGAGAGCAACCCCGGCGGGGGTACACCGGGGAGCTGTTTTTT
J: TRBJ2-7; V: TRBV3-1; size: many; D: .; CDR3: CASSQDRRSYEQYF; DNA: TGTGCCAGCAGCCAAGACAGGAGATCCTACGAGCAGTACTTC
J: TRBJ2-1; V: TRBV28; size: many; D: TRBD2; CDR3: CASSPSGTSGYNEQFF; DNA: TGTGCCAGCAGCCCCTCCGGGACTAGCGGTTACAATGAGCAGTTCTTC
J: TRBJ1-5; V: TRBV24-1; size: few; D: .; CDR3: CATSTTGNQPQHF; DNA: TGTGCCACCAGTACGACAGGTAATCAGCCCCAGCATTTT
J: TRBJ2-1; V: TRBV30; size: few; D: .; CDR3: CAWSNSGAKQFF; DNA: TGTGCCTGGAGCAACTCAGGGGCCAAGCAGTTCTTC
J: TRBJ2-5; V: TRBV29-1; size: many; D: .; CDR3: CSGSQGSQETQYF; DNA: TGCAGCGGCTCACAGGGTTCCCAAGAGACCCAGTACTTC
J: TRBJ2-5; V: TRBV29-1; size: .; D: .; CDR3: CSGDPGAQETQYF; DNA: TGCAGCGGGGACCCGGGGGCTCAAGAGACCCAGTACTTC
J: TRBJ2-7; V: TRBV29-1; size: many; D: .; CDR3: CSATRSGGNEQYF; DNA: TGCAGCGCTACACGGTCCGGAGGTAACGAGCAGTACTTC
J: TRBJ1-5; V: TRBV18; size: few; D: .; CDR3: CASSPASNQPQHF; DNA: TGTGCCAGCTCACCAGCGAGTAATCAGCCCCAGCATTTT
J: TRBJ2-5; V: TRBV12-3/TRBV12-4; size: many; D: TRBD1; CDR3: CASSPGTEQETQYF; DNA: TGTGCCAGCAGTCCGGGGACAGAACAAGAGACCCAGTACTTC
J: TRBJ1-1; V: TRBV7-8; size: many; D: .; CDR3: CASSLAEVAEAFF; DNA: TGTGCCAGCAGCTTAGCGGAGGTCGCTGAAGCTTTCTTT
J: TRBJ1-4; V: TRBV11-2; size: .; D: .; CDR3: CASSSAGADEKLFF; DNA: TGTGCCAGCAGCTCCGCGGGCGCGGATGAAAAACTGTTTTTT
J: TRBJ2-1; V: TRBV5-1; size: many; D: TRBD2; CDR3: CASSLGTSGDNEQFF; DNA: TGCGCCAGCAGCTTGGGTACTAGCGGAGATAATGAGCAGTTCTTC
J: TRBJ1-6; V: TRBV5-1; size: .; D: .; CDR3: CASSLQGPDSPLHF; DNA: TGCGCCAGCAGCTTACAGGGTCCGGATTCACCCCTCCACTTT
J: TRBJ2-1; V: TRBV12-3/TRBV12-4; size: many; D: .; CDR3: CASSPGRSSYNEQFF; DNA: TGTGCCAGCAGCCCGGGACGTAGCTCCTACAATGAGCAGTTCTTC
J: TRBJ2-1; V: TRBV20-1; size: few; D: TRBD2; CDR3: CSARVGTRVNEQFF; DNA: TGCAGTGCTAGAGTCGGGACTAGAGTGAATGAGCAGTTCTTC
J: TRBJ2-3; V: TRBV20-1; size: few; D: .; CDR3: CSASPGAPDTQYF; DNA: TGCAGTGCTAGTCCGGGGGCCCCAGATACGCAGTATTTT
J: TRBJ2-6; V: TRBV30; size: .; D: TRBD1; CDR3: CATGQGKLSGANVLTF; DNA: TGTGCCACGGGACAGGGTAAACTTTCTGGGGCCAACGTCCTGACTTTC
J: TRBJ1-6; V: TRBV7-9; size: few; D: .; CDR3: CASSLEGTSPLHF; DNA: TGTGCCAGCAGCTTAGAGGGAACTTCACCCCTCCACTTT
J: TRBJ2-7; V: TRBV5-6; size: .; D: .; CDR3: CASSNDRREQYF; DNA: TGTGCCAGCAGCAACGACAGGCGCGAGCAGTACTTC
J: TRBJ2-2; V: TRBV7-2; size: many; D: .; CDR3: CASSSNTVTGELFF; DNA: TGTGCCAGCAGCTCGAATACAGTCACCGGGGAGCTGTTTTTT
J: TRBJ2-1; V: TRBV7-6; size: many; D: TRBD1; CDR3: CASSLGQGTSGQFF; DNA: TGTGCCAGCAGCTTGGGACAGGGGACCTCAGGACAGTTCTTC
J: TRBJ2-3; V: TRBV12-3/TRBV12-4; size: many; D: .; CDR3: CASSLAHRDTQYF; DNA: TGTGCCAGCAGTTTAGCGCATCGAGATACGCAGTATTTT
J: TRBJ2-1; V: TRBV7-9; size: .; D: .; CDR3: CASSLFSSGLSRGEQFF; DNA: TGTGCCAGCAGCTTATTCTCGTCGGGATTGAGTCGTGGTGAGCAGTTCTTC
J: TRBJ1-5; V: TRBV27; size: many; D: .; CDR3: CASSPRGGRVSNQPQHF; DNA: TGTGCCAGCAGTCCTCGAGGGGGGCGGGTTAGCAATCAGCCCCAGCATTTT